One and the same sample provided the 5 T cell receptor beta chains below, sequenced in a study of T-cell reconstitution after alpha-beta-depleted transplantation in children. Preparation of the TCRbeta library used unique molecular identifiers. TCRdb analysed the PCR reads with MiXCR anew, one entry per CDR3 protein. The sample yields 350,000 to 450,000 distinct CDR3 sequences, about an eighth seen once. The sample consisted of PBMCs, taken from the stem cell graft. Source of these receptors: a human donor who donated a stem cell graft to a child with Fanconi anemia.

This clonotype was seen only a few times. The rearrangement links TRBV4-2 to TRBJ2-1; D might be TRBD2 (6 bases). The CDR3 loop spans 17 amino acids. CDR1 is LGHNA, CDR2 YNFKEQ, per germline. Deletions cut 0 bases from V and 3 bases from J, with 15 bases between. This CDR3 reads CASSQESLIAVYNEQFF. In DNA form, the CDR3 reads TGTGCCAGCAGCCAAGAATCGTTGATAGCGGTCTACAATGAGCAGTTCTTC.

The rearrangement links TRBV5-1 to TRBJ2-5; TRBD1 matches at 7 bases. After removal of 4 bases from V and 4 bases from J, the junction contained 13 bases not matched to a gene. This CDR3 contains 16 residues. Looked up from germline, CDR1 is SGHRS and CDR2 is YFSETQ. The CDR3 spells CASSNNRGAEVETQYF. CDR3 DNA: TGCGCCAGCAGCAATAACAGGGGTGCAGAGGTAGAGACCCAGTACTTC. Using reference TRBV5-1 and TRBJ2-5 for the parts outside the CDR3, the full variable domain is KAGVTQTPRYLIKTRGQQVTLSCSPISGHRSVSWYQQTPGQGLQFLFEYFSETQRNKGNFPGRFSGRQFSNSRSEMNVSTLELGDSALYLCASSNNRGAEVETQYFGPGTRLLVL.

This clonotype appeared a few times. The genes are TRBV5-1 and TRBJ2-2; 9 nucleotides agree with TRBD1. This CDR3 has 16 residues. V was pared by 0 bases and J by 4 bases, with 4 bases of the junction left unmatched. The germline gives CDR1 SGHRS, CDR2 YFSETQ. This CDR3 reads CASSLEGTGTTGELFF. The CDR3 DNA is TGCGCCAGCAGCTTGGAAGGGACAGGGACCACCGGGGAGCTGTTTTTT.

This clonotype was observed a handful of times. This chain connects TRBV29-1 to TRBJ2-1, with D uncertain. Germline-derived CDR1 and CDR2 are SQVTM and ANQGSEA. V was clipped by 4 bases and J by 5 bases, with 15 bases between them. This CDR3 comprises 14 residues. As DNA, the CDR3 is TGCAGCGTTGTTGGTGCGGACGTAAACAATGAGCAGTTCTTC. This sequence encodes CSVVGADVNNEQFF.

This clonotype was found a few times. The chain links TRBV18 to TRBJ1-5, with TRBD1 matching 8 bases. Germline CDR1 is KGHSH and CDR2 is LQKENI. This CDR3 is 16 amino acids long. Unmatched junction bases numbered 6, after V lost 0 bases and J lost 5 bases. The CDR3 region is CASSPPGTGQDQPQHF. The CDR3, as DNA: TGTGCCAGCTCACCACCCGGGACAGGTCAAGATCAGCCCCAGCATTTT.